A selection of T cell receptor beta chains follows, all from one sample in a study of T cells in Graves' hyperthyroidism and ophthalmopathy. TCRdb reprocessed the multiplex PCR reads via MiXCR and lists one record per CDR3 protein. The sample holds some 360,000 distinct CDR3 sequences, about a sixth seen once. Material for sequencing was blood. The receptors shown here come from a woman between 35 and 50 years old with Graves' ophthalmopathy. The CDR3 runs from the conserved cysteine through the conserved F or W. The order of the fields is clone size, D gene, J gene, V gene, CDR3 protein, CDR3 DNA. The D gene is left open where the match is weak. Part of the rows lack a size; the others show once, few, many or a class for expanded clones.

abundance: many
d_gene: TRBD1
j_gene: TRBJ1-5
v_gene: TRBV20-1
CDR3aa: CSATGTARDQPQHF
CDR3nt: TGCAGTGCTACCGGGACAGCGAGGGATCAGCCCCAGCATTTT

abundance: many
d_gene: .
j_gene: TRBJ1-5
v_gene: TRBV12-3/TRBV12-4
CDR3aa: CASSFAPAANQPQHF
CDR3nt: TGTGCCAGCAGTTTCGCTCCCGCTGCCAATCAGCCCCAGCATTTT

abundance: many
d_gene: TRBD1
j_gene: TRBJ1-4
v_gene: TRBV10-1
CDR3aa: CASSEPSTGQGNEKLFF
CDR3nt: TGCGCCAGCAGTGAGCCAAGCACGGGACAGGGGAATGAAAAACTGTTTTTT

abundance: many
d_gene: .
j_gene: TRBJ1-5
v_gene: TRBV9
CDR3aa: CASSVEGMQPQHF
CDR3nt: TGTGCCAGCAGCGTAGAGGGGATGCAGCCCCAGCATTTT

abundance: .
d_gene: .
j_gene: TRBJ2-3
v_gene: TRBV3-1
CDR3aa: CASSPPRLGATDTQYF
CDR3nt: TGTGCCAGCAGCCCCCCCAGACTAGGGGCCACAGATACGCAGTATTTT

abundance: .
d_gene: .
j_gene: TRBJ2-7
v_gene: TRBV28
CDR3aa: CASVRDFEQYF
CDR3nt: TGTGCCAGCGTGAGGGATTTCGAGCAGTACTTC

abundance: many
d_gene: TRBD2
j_gene: TRBJ2-2
v_gene: TRBV12-3/TRBV12-4
CDR3aa: CASSPIAGGLRGTGELFF
CDR3nt: TGTGCCAGCAGCCCCATAGCGGGAGGACTTCGGGGCACCGGGGAGCTGTTTTTT

abundance: many
d_gene: .
j_gene: TRBJ1-1
v_gene: TRBV5-5
CDR3aa: CASSLGHSNTEAFF
CDR3nt: TGTGCCAGCAGCTTGGGACACTCTAACACTGAAGCTTTCTTT

abundance: many
d_gene: TRBD2
j_gene: TRBJ2-2
v_gene: TRBV12-3/TRBV12-4
CDR3aa: CASSLGREKIGELFF
CDR3nt: TGTGCCAGCAGTTTGGGGCGGGAGAAGATCGGGGAGCTGTTTTTT

abundance: .
d_gene: .
j_gene: TRBJ1-5
v_gene: TRBV29-1
CDR3aa: CSVDQGIGQPQHF
CDR3nt: TGCAGCGTTGATCAGGGGATCGGGCAGCCCCAGCATTTT

abundance: many
d_gene: TRBD1
j_gene: TRBJ2-7
v_gene: TRBV25-1
CDR3aa: CASSEMGTGVYEQYF
CDR3nt: TGTGCCAGCAGTGAAATGGGGACAGGGGTCTACGAGCAGTACTTC

abundance: .
d_gene: .
j_gene: TRBJ2-2
v_gene: TRBV6-1
CDR3aa: CASRNIPGELFF
CDR3nt: TGTGCCAGCAGAAACATCCCCGGGGAGCTGTTTTTT

abundance: .
d_gene: TRBD1
j_gene: TRBJ1-2
v_gene: TRBV24-1
CDR3aa: CATSAGTVYGYTF
CDR3nt: TGTGCCACCAGCGCCGGGACAGTCTATGGCTACACCTTC

abundance: many
d_gene: TRBD2
j_gene: TRBJ2-7
v_gene: TRBV19
CDR3aa: CASSMGWTSGYEQYF
CDR3nt: TGTGCCAGTAGTATGGGATGGACTAGCGGCTACGAGCAGTACTTC

abundance: .
d_gene: .
j_gene: TRBJ2-2
v_gene: TRBV11-2
CDR3aa: CASRPVRSPNTGELFF
CDR3nt: TGTGCCAGCAGACCAGTAAGGAGTCCGAACACCGGGGAGCTGTTTTTT